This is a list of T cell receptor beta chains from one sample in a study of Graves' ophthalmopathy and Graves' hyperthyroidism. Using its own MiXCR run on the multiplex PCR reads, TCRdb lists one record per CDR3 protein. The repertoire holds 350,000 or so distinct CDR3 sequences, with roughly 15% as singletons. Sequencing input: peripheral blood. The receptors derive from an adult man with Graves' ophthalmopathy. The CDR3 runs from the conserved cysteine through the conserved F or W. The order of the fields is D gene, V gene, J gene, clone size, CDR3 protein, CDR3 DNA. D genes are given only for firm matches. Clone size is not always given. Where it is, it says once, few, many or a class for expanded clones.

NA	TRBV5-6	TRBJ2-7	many	CASSDYLQGFYEQYF	TGTGCCAGCAGCGACTATTTACAGGGTTTCTACGAGCAGTACTTC
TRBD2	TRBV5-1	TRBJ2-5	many	CASSLDPGGETQYF	TGCGCCAGCAGCTTGGATCCGGGAGGAGAGACCCAGTACTTC
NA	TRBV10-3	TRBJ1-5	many	CAISESHQGYDQPQHF	TGTGCCATCAGTGAGTCCCACCAGGGTTATGATCAGCCCCAGCATTTT
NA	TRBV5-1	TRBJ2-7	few	CASSLDTGFDEQYF	TGCGCCAGCAGCTTGGACACAGGGTTCGACGAGCAGTACTTC
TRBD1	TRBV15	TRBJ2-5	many	CATRFDRAQETQYF	TGTGCCACCAGGTTCGACAGGGCGCAAGAGACCCAGTACTTC
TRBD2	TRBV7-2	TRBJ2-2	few	CASSLPQTYTTSGSRPGELFF	TGTGCCAGCAGCTTACCCCAGACCTATACGACTAGCGGGAGTAGACCCGGGGAGCTGTTTTTT
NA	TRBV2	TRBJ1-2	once	CASSESSLSSLYGYTF	TGTGCCAGCAGTGAGTCCAGCCTTTCCTCCCTCTATGGCTACACCTTC
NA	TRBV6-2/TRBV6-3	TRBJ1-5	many	CASRAGQSNQPQHF	TGTGCCAGCAGGGCCGGACAGAGCAATCAGCCCCAGCATTTT
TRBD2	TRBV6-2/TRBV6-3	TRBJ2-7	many	CASRRGLASEQYF	TGTGCCAGCAGACGAGGACTAGCGAGCGAGCAGTACTTC
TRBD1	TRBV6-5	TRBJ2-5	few	CASNRGHETQYF	TGTGCCAGCAACAGGGGCCACGAGACCCAGTACTTC
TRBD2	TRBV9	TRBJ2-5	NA	CASSARELAGGPIQETQYF	TGTGCCAGCAGCGCTCGCGAACTAGCGGGGGGTCCGATACAAGAGACCCAGTACTTC
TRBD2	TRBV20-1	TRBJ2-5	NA	CSAEAGGRNEETQYF	TGCAGTGCGGAGGCGGGAGGCCGGAATGAAGAGACCCAGTACTTC
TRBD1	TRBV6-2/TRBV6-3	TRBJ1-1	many	CASSYLDRKNTEAFF	TGTGCCAGCAGTTATTTGGACAGGAAGAACACTGAAGCTTTCTTT
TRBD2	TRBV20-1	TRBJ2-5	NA	CSAGGVAGETQYF	TGCAGTGCTGGTGGAGTAGCGGGCGAGACCCAGTACTTC
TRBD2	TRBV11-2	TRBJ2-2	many	CASSGSGTNTGELFF	TGTGCCAGCAGCGGAAGCGGGACGAACACCGGGGAGCTGTTTTTT
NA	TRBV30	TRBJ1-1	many	CAWSVQGTAEAFF	TGTGCCTGGAGTGTTCAGGGGACGGCTGAAGCTTTCTTT
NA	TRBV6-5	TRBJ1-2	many	CASSRGAYWGYTF	TGTGCCAGCAGTCGCGGGGCCTACTGGGGCTACACCTTC
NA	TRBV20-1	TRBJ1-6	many	CSAAITWNSPLHF	TGCAGTGCCGCGATTACTTGGAATTCACCCCTCCACTTT
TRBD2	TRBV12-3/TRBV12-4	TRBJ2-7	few	CASSTGLASSYEQYF	TGTGCCAGCAGTACAGGACTAGCGAGCTCCTACGAGCAGTACTTC
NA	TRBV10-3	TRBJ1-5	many	CAISPQSTDQPQHF	TGTGCCATCAGTCCTCAGAGTACGGATCAGCCCCAGCATTTT
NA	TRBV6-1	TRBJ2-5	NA	CASSEGGWETQYF	TGTGCCAGCAGTGAAGGGGGATGGGAGACCCAGTACTTC
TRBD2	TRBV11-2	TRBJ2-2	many	CASSLGTSGYTGELFF	TGTGCCAGCAGCTTAGGGACTAGCGGGTACACCGGGGAGCTGTTTTTT
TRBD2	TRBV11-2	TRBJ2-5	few	CASSPSGSRETQYF	TGTGCCAGCAGCCCTAGCGGGAGCCGGGAGACCCAGTACTTC
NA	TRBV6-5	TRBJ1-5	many	CAGSYSDHSSQPQHF	TGTGCCGGCAGTTACTCGGACCACTCATCTCAGCCCCAGCATTTT
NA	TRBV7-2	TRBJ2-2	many	CASSPLGEGGELFF	TGTGCCAGCAGTCCCCTTGGGGAAGGCGGGGAGCTGTTTTTT
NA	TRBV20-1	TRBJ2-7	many	CSARGYLGPSEQYF	TGCAGTGCTAGAGGGTATCTGGGGCCATCCGAGCAGTACTTC
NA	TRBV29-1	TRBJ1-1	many	CSVKNPGEETEAFF	TGCAGCGTAAAAAACCCGGGCGAGGAGACTGAAGCTTTCTTT
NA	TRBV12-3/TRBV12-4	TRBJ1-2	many	CASRSGTTKASNYGYTF	TGTGCCAGCAGGTCCGGGACAACGAAAGCCTCTAACTATGGCTACACCTTC
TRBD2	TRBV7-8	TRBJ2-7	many	CASSLGGAGGYEQYF	TGTGCCAGCAGCTTAGGGGGCGCGGGGGGCTACGAGCAGTACTTC
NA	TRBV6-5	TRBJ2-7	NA	CASSYEGGAYPYEQYF	TGTGCCAGCAGTTACGAGGGGGGAGCCTATCCTTACGAGCAGTACTTC
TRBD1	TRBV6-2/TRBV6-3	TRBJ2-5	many	CASSRGQGTEKETQYF	TGTGCCAGCAGCCGAGGACAAGGGACAGAGAAAGAGACCCAGTACTTC
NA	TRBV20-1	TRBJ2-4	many	CSAYAEGNAKNIQYF	TGCAGTGCCTACGCGGAGGGGAATGCCAAAAACATTCAGTACTTC
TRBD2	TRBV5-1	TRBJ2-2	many	CASSSGLAVVGGELFF	TGCGCCAGCAGCTCAGGACTAGCGGTCGTGGGTGGGGAGCTGTTTTTT
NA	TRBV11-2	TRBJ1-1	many	CASSSWTANTEAFF	TGTGCCAGCAGCTCCTGGACTGCGAACACTGAAGCTTTCTTT
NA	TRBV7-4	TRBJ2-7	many	CASSWGTPSYEQYF	TGTGCCAGCAGCTGGGGGACACCTTCCTACGAGCAGTACTTC
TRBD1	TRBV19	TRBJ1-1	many	CASSFGTGDTEAFF	TGTGCCAGTAGTTTCGGGACAGGGGACACTGAAGCTTTCTTT
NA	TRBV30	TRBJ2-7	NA	CAWSVGVSYEQYF	TGTGCCTGGAGTGTGGGCGTCTCCTACGAGCAGTACTTC
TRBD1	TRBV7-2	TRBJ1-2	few	CASSLLGGGYGYTF	TGTGCCAGCAGCTTATTAGGGGGCGGTTATGGCTACACCTTC
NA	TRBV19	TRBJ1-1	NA	CASNYRDTRWEAFF	TGTGCCAGTAACTACCGGGACACTCGTTGGGAGGCTTTCTTT
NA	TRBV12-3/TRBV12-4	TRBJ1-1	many	CASSTIMNTEAFF	TGTGCCAGCAGTACTATCATGAACACTGAAGCTTTCTTT
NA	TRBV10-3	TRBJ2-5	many	CATAGTPEETQYF	TGTGCCACCGCCGGGACACCTGAGGAGACCCAGTACTTC
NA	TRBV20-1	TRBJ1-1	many	CSANAENTEAFF	TGCAGCGCTAACGCCGAGAACACTGAAGCTTTCTTT
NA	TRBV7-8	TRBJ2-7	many	CASSPGVTHEQYF	TGTGCCAGCAGCCCGGGGGTGACCCACGAGCAGTACTTC
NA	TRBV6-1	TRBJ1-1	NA	CASRLGSARDTEAFF	TGTGCCAGCAGGCTCGGGAGTGCTCGGGACACTGAAGCTTTCTTT
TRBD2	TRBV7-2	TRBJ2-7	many	CASSFVTGTSYEQYF	TGTGCCAGCAGCTTTGTTACCGGGACTAGCTACGAGCAGTACTTC
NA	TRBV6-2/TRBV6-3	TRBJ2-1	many	CASSGTDNEQFF	TGTGCCAGCTCCGGTACCGACAATGAGCAGTTCTTC
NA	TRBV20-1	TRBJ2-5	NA	CSARSPGAPETQYF	TGCAGTGCTAGATCCCCGGGGGCCCCGGAGACCCAGTACTTC
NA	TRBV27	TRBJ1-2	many	CASSLFAGLGNYGYTF	TGTGCCAGCAGTTTATTTGCAGGATTAGGGAACTATGGCTACACCTTC
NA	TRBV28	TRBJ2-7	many	CASRPRGVSYEQYF	TGTGCCAGCAGGCCTCGTGGGGTTAGCTACGAGCAGTACTTC
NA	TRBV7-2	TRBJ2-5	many	CASSLFSRGTQYF	TGTGCCAGCAGCTTGTTTAGTCGGGGGACCCAGTACTTC
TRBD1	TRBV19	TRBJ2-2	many	CASSIAPTGAGELFF	TGTGCCAGTAGTATAGCCCCGACAGGGGCCGGGGAGCTGTTTTTT